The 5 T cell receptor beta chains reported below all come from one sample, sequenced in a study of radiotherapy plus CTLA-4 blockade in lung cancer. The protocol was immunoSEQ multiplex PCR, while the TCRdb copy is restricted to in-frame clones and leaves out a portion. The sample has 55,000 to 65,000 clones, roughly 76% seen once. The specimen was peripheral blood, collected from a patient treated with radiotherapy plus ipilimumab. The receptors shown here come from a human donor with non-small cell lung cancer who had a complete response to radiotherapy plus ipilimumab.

The CDR3 DNA is TGTGCCAGCAGCCCTGGGGACAGGGTAATAGATACGCAGTATTTT. Residues: CASSPGDRVIDTQYF. The J gene is TRBJ2-3, the V gene TRBV11-3, with TRBD1 matching over 9 bases. V shed 5 bases and J 5 bases; nucleotides not matched to a gene: 8. Germline assignment: CDR1 SGHNT and CDR2 YENEEA. The CDR3 runs to 15 residues.

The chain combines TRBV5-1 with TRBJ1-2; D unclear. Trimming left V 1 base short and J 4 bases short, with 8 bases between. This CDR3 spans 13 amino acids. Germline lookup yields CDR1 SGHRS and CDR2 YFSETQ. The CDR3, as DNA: TGCGCCAGCAGCTTGTCGGGTAGCTATGGCTACACCTTC. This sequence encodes CASSLSGSYGYTF.

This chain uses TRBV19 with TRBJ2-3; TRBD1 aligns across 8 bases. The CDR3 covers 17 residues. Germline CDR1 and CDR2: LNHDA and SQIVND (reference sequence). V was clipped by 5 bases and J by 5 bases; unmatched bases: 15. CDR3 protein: CASSLTRTTGDRDTQYF. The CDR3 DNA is TGTGCCAGTAGTCTCACTCGGACGACAGGGGACAGAGATACGCAGTATTTT.

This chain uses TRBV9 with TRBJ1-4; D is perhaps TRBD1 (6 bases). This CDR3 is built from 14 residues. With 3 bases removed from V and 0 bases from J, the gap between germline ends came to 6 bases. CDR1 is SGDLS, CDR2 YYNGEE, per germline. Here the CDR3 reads CASSAGATNEKLFF. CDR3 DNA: TGTGCCAGCAGCGCAGGGGCAACTAATGAAAAACTGTTTTTT.

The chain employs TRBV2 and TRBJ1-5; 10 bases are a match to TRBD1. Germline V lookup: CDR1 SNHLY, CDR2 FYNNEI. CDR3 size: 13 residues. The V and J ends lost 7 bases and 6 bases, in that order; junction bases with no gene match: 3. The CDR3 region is CASTGTGAQPQHF. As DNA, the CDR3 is TGTGCCAGCACGGGGACAGGGGCTCAGCCCCAGCATTTT.